These T cell receptor beta chains were read from a single sample in a study of T cells in Graves' hyperthyroidism and ophthalmopathy. One entry per CDR3 protein, called by TCRdb with MiXCR from the multiplex PCR reads. The sample includes 35,000 to 45,000 distinct CDR3 sequences, about 50% of them seen just once. The sequenced sample consisted of blood. These receptors all come from a woman between 45 and 65 years old with Graves' hyperthyroidism that later progressed to Graves' ophthalmopathy. Each CDR3 is given with its conserved first and last residue. D genes are given only for firm matches. Clone size is stated in some rows and not others, as once, few, many or a class when expanded.

TRBV27	many	.	TRBJ2-1	CASSLFGTLLNEQFF	TGTGCCAGCAGTTTATTTGGGACTCTCTTAAATGAGCAGTTCTTC
TRBV7-7	medium-sized	.	TRBJ2-1	CASSLGRHNEQFF	TGTGCTAGCAGCTTAGGACGTCACAATGAGCAGTTCTTC
TRBV20-1	.	.	TRBJ2-7	CSARSARGAYEQYF	TGCAGTGCTAGATCTGCTCGCGGGGCGTACGAGCAGTACTTC
TRBV7-9	.	.	TRBJ2-2	CASSGRNTGGLFF	TGTGCCAGCAGCGGGAGGAACACCGGGGGGCTATTTTTT
TRBV7-3	.	.	TRBJ1-2	CSSSLAGGYGYTF	TGTTCCAGCAGTTTAGCCGGGGGCTATGGCTACACCTTC
TRBV5-1	many	TRBD2	TRBJ2-1	CASSPGGGEQFF	TGCGCCAGCAGCCCGGGGGGAGGTGAGCAGTTCTTC
TRBV10-1	.	.	TRBJ1-3	CASTPPGGRSGNTIYF	TGCGCCAGCACCCCCCCTGGGGGCCGCTCTGGAAACACCATATATTTT
TRBV9	many	TRBD1	TRBJ1-2	CASSVRNRGHYGYTF	TGTGCCAGCAGCGTAAGAAACAGGGGGCACTATGGCTACACCTTC
TRBV11-2	many	.	TRBJ2-7	CASSVGYSYEQYF	TGTGCCAGCAGCGTAGGATACTCCTACGAGCAGTACTTC
TRBV7-8	medium-sized	.	TRBJ1-2	CASSLLAVYGYTF	TGTGCCAGCAGCCTGTTGGCGGTATATGGCTACACCTTC
TRBV29-1	medium-sized	.	TRBJ1-4	CSVGETASEKLFF	TGCAGCGTTGGGGAGACAGCCTCTGAAAAACTGTTTTTT
TRBV7-8	.	.	TRBJ2-5	CASSSVSTVGAETQYF	TGTGCCAGCAGCTCCGTCTCCACGGTGGGGGCAGAGACCCAGTACTTC
TRBV6-5	many	.	TRBJ1-2	CASSYGPQNYGYTF	TGTGCCAGCAGTTACGGTCCACAGAACTATGGCTACACCTTC
TRBV12-3/TRBV12-4	.	TRBD1	TRBJ1-5	CASSSGGVQPQHF	TGTGCCAGCAGTTCAGGGGGGGTTCAGCCCCAGCATTTT
TRBV29-1	.	.	TRBJ1-3	CTIKQGLFFGNTIYF	TGCACGATAAAACAGGGACTATTCTTTGGAAACACCATATATTTT
TRBV19	once	TRBD1	TRBJ2-3	CASSTGTGAGDTQYF	TGTGCCAGTAGTACCGGGACAGGGGCGGGGGATACGCAGTATTTT
TRBV7-2	.	TRBD1	TRBJ1-3	CASSRDGTGAGNTIYF	TGTGCCAGCAGCAGAGACGGGACAGGGGCTGGAAACACCATATATTTT
TRBV20-1	.	TRBD2	TRBJ2-3	CSARDRAGGDTQYF	TGCAGTGCTAGAGATCGCGCGGGAGGAGATACGCAGTATTTT
TRBV11-3	once	.	TRBJ2-5	CASSGTVGTGRGETQYF	TGTGCCAGCAGCGGGACGGTGGGTACAGGGCGCGGGGAGACCCAGTACTTC
TRBV11-3	.	TRBD2	TRBJ2-7	CASSPPSGGSPSYKQYF	TGTGCCAGCAGCCCACCTAGCGGGGGATCCCCCTCTTACAAGCAGTACTTC
TRBV7-3	.	.	TRBJ2-5	CASSLNPGEETQYF	TGTGCCAGCAGCTTAAACCCGGGGGAAGAGACCCAGTACTTC
TRBV24-1	.	.	TRBJ2-7	CATSDPTF	TGTGCCACCAGTGACCCCACCTTC
TRBV7-9	.	.	TRBJ2-2	CASSPYPQGMASGELFF	TGTGCCAGCAGCCCGTACCCCCAGGGGATGGCTAGCGGGGAGCTGTTTTTT
TRBV12-3/TRBV12-4	.	TRBD2	TRBJ2-2	CASSSPTSGRSTGELYF	TGTGCCAGCAGTTCCCCTACTAGCGGGCGTTCCACCGGGGAGCTGTACTTC
TRBV20-1	once	TRBD2	TRBJ2-7	CSARVGSGSGTYEQYF	TGCAGTGCTAGAGTGGGTAGCGGGAGCGGAACCTACGAGCAGTACTTC
TRBV5-1	.	TRBD2	TRBJ2-5	CASRPGTSETQYF	TGCGCCAGCAGACCGGGGACTAGCGAGACCCAGTACTTC
TRBV2	.	.	TRBJ1-4	CASSGNRASINEKLFF	TGTGCCAGCAGTGGTAACAGGGCCTCAATTAATGAAAAACTGTTTTTT
TRBV7-8	medium-sized	.	TRBJ2-7	CASSLNSVLPYEQYF	TGTGCCAGCAGCTTAAACAGCGTCCTCCCATACGAGCAGTACTTC
TRBV10-3	.	TRBD2	TRBJ2-3	CAISESGLAGATDTQYF	TGTGCCATCAGTGAGTCGGGACTAGCGGGAGCGACAGATACGCAGTATTTT
TRBV7-9	.	.	TRBJ2-5	CASRPGSTGVWQETQYF	TGTGCCAGCAGGCCGGGTAGCACGGGAGTTTGGCAAGAGACCCAGTACTTC
TRBV5-1	.	.	TRBJ2-7	CASKWVGYYEQYF	TGCGCCAGCAAATGGGTAGGGTACTACGAGCAGTACTTC
TRBV5-1	many	.	TRBJ2-7	CASTGVRGYEQYF	TGCGCCAGCACGGGGGTCAGGGGATACGAGCAGTACTTC
TRBV12-3/TRBV12-4	once	TRBD2	TRBJ2-1	CASSPGGKTDTQFF	TGTGCCAGCAGCCCCGGGGGGAAGACAGATACGCAGTTCTTC
TRBV11-3	.	TRBD1	TRBJ2-7	CASSPGQGHEQYF	TGTGCCAGCAGCCCGGGACAGGGCCACGAGCAGTACTTC
TRBV5-1	many	.	TRBJ1-1	CASSLAVNGQDEAFF	TGCGCCAGCAGCTTGGCCGTTAATGGGCAGGATGAAGCTTTCTTT
TRBV20-1	many	.	TRBJ1-5	CSALAQGNQPQHF	TGCAGTGCTCTAGCCCAGGGGAATCAGCCCCAGCATTTT
TRBV20-1	.	TRBD1	TRBJ2-5	CSAEGQGGAETQYF	TGCAGTGCGGAGGGACAGGGGGGGGCGGAGACCCAGTACTTC
TRBV5-1	.	TRBD1	TRBJ2-7	CASSLGGTGHYEQYF	TGCGCCAGCAGCTTAGGCGGGACAGGGCACTACGAGCAGTACTTC
TRBV5-1	.	.	TRBJ2-7	CASSLEVSGYGGELYF	TGCGCCAGCAGCCTAGAGGTGTCCGGTTATGGCGGGGAGCTGTACTTC
TRBV4-1	many	TRBD2	TRBJ2-1	CASSLGTSVDNEQFF	TGCGCCAGCAGCCTCGGGACTAGCGTGGACAATGAGCAGTTCTTC
TRBV12-3/TRBV12-4	once	.	TRBJ2-2	CASGGASFTGELFF	TGTGCCAGCGGGGGGGCATCTTTCACCGGGGAGCTGTTTTTT
TRBV4-1	many	TRBD1	TRBJ1-2	CASSTQTGNYGYTF	TGCGCCAGCAGCACTCAGACAGGGAACTATGGCTACACCTTC
TRBV7-9	.	.	TRBJ1-1	CASSLAGDHTEAFF	TGTGCCAGCAGCTTAGCGGGGGATCACACTGAAGCTTTCTTT
TRBV24-1	.	.	TRBJ2-7	CATSSLVTTGSGEQYF	TGTGCCACCAGCAGCTTGGTTACTACAGGGAGCGGCGAGCAGTACTTC
TRBV19	medium-sized	.	TRBJ1-6	CASSLIGDSPLHF	TGTGCCAGTAGTCTTATCGGGGACTCACCCCTCCACTTT
TRBV5-1	once	.	TRBJ2-7	CASSAGTRVYGELYF	TGCGCCAGCAGCGCAGGGACAAGGGTTTATGGAGAGCTGTACTTC
TRBV30	many	TRBD1	TRBJ1-2	CAWSWDRGGYGYTF	TGTGCCTGGAGTTGGGACAGGGGGGGGTATGGCTACACCTTC
TRBV7-9	.	.	TRBJ1-1	CASSLVNRLTTQANTVAFF	TGTGCCAGCAGCTTAGTCAATAGGTTGACTACGCAGGCGAACACTGTAGCCTTCTTT
TRBV11-1	.	TRBD1	TRBJ1-5	CASSFTGGESGRPQHF	TGTGCCAGCAGCTTTACAGGGGGGGAATCAGGTCGGCCCCAGCATTTT
TRBV28	once	.	TRBJ1-2	CASTVGQGAHGHTF	.
TRBV20-1	.	.	TRBJ2-5	CNAGAWETQYF	TGCAATGCTGGAGCCTGGGAGACCCAGTACTTC
TRBV7-9	medium-sized	.	TRBJ2-7	CASSELGGQGYEQYF	TGTGCCAGCAGTGAACTCGGGGGGCAAGGGTACGAGCAGTACTTC
TRBV6-6	.	TRBD1	TRBJ1-2	CASSPGGTGGPDYGYTF	TGTGCCAGCAGCCCAGGGGGGACAGGGGGCCCCGACTATGGCTACACCTTC
TRBV2	.	TRBD2	TRBJ2-1	CASRGTSGYNEQFF	TGTGCCAGCAGGGGGACTAGCGGTTACAATGAGCAGTTCTTC
TRBV20-1	.	.	TRBJ2-4	CSASLSGTHSNQYF	TGCAGTGCTAGCCTCAGCGGGACACATAGCAATCAGTACTTC
TRBV11-3	.	.	TRBJ1-4	CASSLGAGQFNEKLSF	TGTGCCAGCAGCTTAGGGGCCGGGCAGTTTAATGAAAAACTGTCTTTT
TRBV6-5	.	.	TRBJ1-6	CASRPNRDSPLHF	TGTGCCAGCAGACCGAACAGGGATTCACCCCTCCACTTT
TRBV20-1	.	.	TRBJ2-7	CSARDAEDYEQYF	TGCAGTGCTAGAGACGCTGAGGACTACGAGCAGTACTTC
TRBV7-6	.	.	TRBJ2-1	CASSLGVNSYNEQFF	TGTGCCAGCAGCCTAGGAGTCAACTCCTACAATGAGCAGTTCTTC
TRBV7-3	.	TRBD2	TRBJ2-1	CASSTLAGQNNEQFF	TGTGCCAGCAGCACCTTAGCGGGCCAAAACAATGAGCAGTTCTTC